Listed below are T cell receptor beta chains from one sample, sequenced in a study of beta chain features in type 1 diabetes. Assay used: immunoSEQ multiplex PCR; TCRdb lists only in-frame clones, some missing. The table lists 810,000 or so clones, about a sixth of them singletons. Sequenced: naive CD4+ T cells from blood. All receptors derive from a young woman in good health. CDR3s include the opening cysteine and the closing phenylalanine or tryptophan. D genes are given only for firm matches. Size tells how often a clone was seen (once, few, many) or the class of an expanded clone, and some rows leave it out.

V	J	size	D	DNA	CDR3
TRBV5-1	TRBJ2-7	few	TRBD1	TGCGCCAGCAGCTTGGCCGTTGGGGACAGCTACGAGCAGTACTTC	CASSLAVGDSYEQYF
TRBV5-1	TRBJ2-2	NA	NA	TGCGCCAGCAGCTTGCTAGGGGGATTCAACACCGGGGAGCTGTTTTTT	CASSLLGGFNTGELFF
TRBV11-2	TRBJ1-3	NA	NA	TGTGCCAGCACCACTGGCTGGGGTTACTCTGGAAACACCATATATTTT	CASTTGWGYSGNTIYF
TRBV7-8	TRBJ1-3	few	NA	TGTGCCAGCAGCCTAGCGATGACAGGCGCCGGAGGTACCATATATTTT	CASSLAMTGAGGTIYF
TRBV11-2	TRBJ2-2	NA	NA	TGTGCCAGCAGCTTAGTCGCGGAGCTGTTTTTT	CASSLVAELFF
TRBV29-1	TRBJ2-2	NA	NA	TGCAGCGTCGCGAGGGGGGAGAACACCGGGGAGCTGTTTTTT	CSVARGENTGELFF
TRBV4-2	TRBJ2-5	few	NA	TGTGCCAGCAGGAAGAGAGACCAAGAGACCCAGTACTTC	CASRKRDQETQYF
TRBV5-1	TRBJ2-2	NA	NA	TGCGCCAGCAGCTTCAGAGCCCCAAGAGGGGGCGGGGCCGGGGAGCTGTTTTTT	CASSFRAPRGGGAGELFF
TRBV6-5	TRBJ1-1	few	NA	TGTGCCAGCAGTTACAGGGAGGCGAACACTGAAGCTTTCTTT	CASSYREANTEAFF
TRBV4-3	TRBJ2-1	few	TRBD2	TGCGCCAGCAGCCAACGGCTAGCGGGAGCCCAAGGGTCCTACAATGAGCAGTTCTTC	CASSQRLAGAQGSYNEQFF
TRBV7-9	TRBJ1-5	NA	TRBD1	TGTGCCAGCAGCTTAGGAGACCCAGGGGGGCAAGTCTATCAGCCCCAGCATTTT	CASSLGDPGGQVYQPQHF
TRBV9	TRBJ2-3	NA	TRBD2	TGTGCCAGCAGCGTAGGAAGAAATGCCTGGTTAGCGGGAGTAGTGGATACGCAGTATTTT	CASSVGRNAWLAGVVDTQYF
TRBV9	TRBJ2-5	NA	NA	TGTGCCAGCACACGTGTCCCCGGGGGAGAGACCCAGTACTTC	CASTRVPGGETQYF
TRBV28	TRBJ2-7	few	NA	TGTGCCAGCAGTAAACCGGGACTCCAGCTCTACGAGCAGTACTTC	CASSKPGLQLYEQYF
TRBV2	TRBJ2-6	few	NA	TGTGCCAGCAGTGCTTTTCTCTCTGGGGCCAACGTCCTGACTTTC	CASSAFLSGANVLTF
TRBV5-6	TRBJ1-2	NA	NA	TGTGCCAGCAGTCGTGACGGATACTATGGCTACACCTTC	CASSRDGYYGYTF
TRBV7-2	TRBJ2-3	NA	TRBD2	TGTGCCAGCAGCGTTACTAGACGGAGCGGGAGTGCAGATACGCAGTATTTT	CASSVTRRSGSADTQYF
TRBV9	TRBJ2-2	few	NA	TGTGCCAGCAGAGGGACCTCGAACACCGGGGAGCTGTTTTTT	CASRGTSNTGELFF
TRBV18	TRBJ2-7	NA	TRBD2	TGTGCCAGCTCACCACCGGGAGGGACCTACGAGCAGTACTTC	CASSPPGGTYEQYF
TRBV6-6	TRBJ2-7	NA	NA	TGTGCCAGCAGCTCCGACGTTTACGAGCAGTACTTC	CASSSDVYEQYF
TRBV28	TRBJ2-7	NA	TRBD2	TGTGCCAGCAGAAAAGAGTGGGCAGCGGGAGCCTACGAGCAGTACTTC	CASRKEWAAGAYEQYF
TRBV9	TRBJ2-2	few	NA	TGTGCCAGCAGCGTAGGGCTACCAAGGAACACCGGGGAGCTGTTTTTT	CASSVGLPRNTGELFF
TRBV7-9	TRBJ2-2	few	NA	TGTGCCAGCAGCCCCTGGGGTTACACCGGGGAGCTGTTTTTT	CASSPWGYTGELFF
TRBV6-6	TRBJ2-7	NA	NA	TGTGCCAGCAGTTATTCCGACCGAACCAAATACGAGCAGTACTTC	CASSYSDRTKYEQYF
TRBV6-5	TRBJ2-3	few	NA	TGTGCCAGCAGCTATAGCGGCGCTAGCACAGATACGCAGTATTTT	CASSYSGASTDTQYF
TRBV6-1	TRBJ2-3	few	NA	TGTGCCAGCAGTGAACCCGGGACAAGGATAGATACGCAGTATTTT	CASSEPGTRIDTQYF
TRBV5-4	TRBJ2-5	few	TRBD1	TGTGCCAGCAGCTCACCACGGACAGGGGAGACCCAGTACTTC	CASSSPRTGETQYF
TRBV7-6	TRBJ1-2	few	NA	TGTGCCAGCAGCCCAGACAGAGCTAACTATGGCTACACCTTC	CASSPDRANYGYTF
TRBV19	TRBJ2-7	few	NA	TGTGCCAGTAGTATGCAGCGGTCCTACGAGCAGTACTTC	CASSMQRSYEQYF
TRBV19	TRBJ2-6	few	NA	TGTGCCAGTAAATCAGTTGGCTCTGGGGCCAACGTCCTGACTTTC	CASKSVGSGANVLTF
TRBV18	TRBJ2-3	few	TRBD2	TGTGCCAGCTCACGACCTAGCGGGAGTCCAGATACGCAGTATTTT	CASSRPSGSPDTQYF
TRBV15	TRBJ2-3	NA	NA	TGTGCCACCAGCAGGGCAACAGATACGCAGTATTTT	CATSRATDTQYF
TRBV5-4	TRBJ2-5	few	NA	TGTGCCAGCAGCCGCGAAGAGACCCAGTACTTC	CASSREETQYF
TRBV7-2	TRBJ1-2	once	TRBD1	TGTGCCAGCAGCTCCACAGGGGGCCCTTATGGCTACACCTTC	CASSSTGGPYGYTF
TRBV5-1	TRBJ2-5	NA	NA	TGCGCCAGCAGCCCCTCCAGGGGGGCCTTCCGCGGCTGGACGGAAGAGACCCAGTACTTC	CASSPSRGAFRGWTEETQYF
TRBV28	TRBJ2-1	few	TRBD2	TGTGCCAGCAGTTTATACGGGAGGTCTTACAATGAGCAGTTCTTC	CASSLYGRSYNEQFF
TRBV21-1	TRBJ2-5	NA	NA	TGTGCCAGCAGCAAAGTCAGGCCAGAGCAAGAGACCCAGTACTTC	CASSKVRPEQETQYF
TRBV7-2	TRBJ2-5	NA	TRBD2	TGTGCCAGCAGCTCCCTAGGGACTAGCGGGAGTAGGGTGACCCAGTACTTC	CASSSLGTSGSRVTQYF
TRBV5-6	TRBJ1-1	NA	NA	TGTGCCAGCAGCCCGCAGAACACTGAAGCTTTCTTT	CASSPQNTEAFF
TRBV5-1	TRBJ1-1	few	NA	TGCGCCAGCAGCTTTACCGGGGCCGAAGCTTTCTTT	CASSFTGAEAFF
TRBV13	TRBJ1-2	few	NA	TGTGCCAGCAGCCTCCAACAAGGATTCTATGGCTACACCTTC	CASSLQQGFYGYTF
TRBV7-8	TRBJ2-7	NA	NA	TGTGCCAGCAACTTCGGAGTTTACTACGAGCAGTACTTC	CASNFGVYYEQYF
TRBV7-9	TRBJ2-1	NA	NA	TGTGCCAGCTTGAGCTCCTACAATGAGCAGTTCTTC	CASLSSYNEQFF
TRBV25-1	TRBJ2-3	few	NA	TGTGCCAGCAGTGAATATTCAGAGGGCCTACCCGGGACAGATACGCAGTATTTT	CASSEYSEGLPGTDTQYF
TRBV5-1	TRBJ2-2	NA	TRBD1	TGCGCCAGCAGCTTATTTGGACAGGGGGCCTCCGGGGAGCTGTTTTTT	CASSLFGQGASGELFF
TRBV2	TRBJ2-6	NA	NA	TGTGCCAGCAACCGGGACAGTGGGAGGTCCGTCCTGACTTTC	CASNRDSGRSVLTF
TRBV11-3	TRBJ2-1	few	TRBD1	TGTGCCAGCAGCTTAGGCCAGGGGGCAGGCAATGAGCAGTTCTTC	CASSLGQGAGNEQFF
TRBV7-8	TRBJ2-1	NA	NA	TGTGCCAGCAGCTTCTACCACTCGGATGAGCAGTTCTTC	CASSFYHSDEQFF
TRBV19	TRBJ2-5	many	NA	TGTGCCAGTAGTCGGGCAGGCGTAGAGACCCAGTACTTC	CASSRAGVETQYF
TRBV9	TRBJ2-1	NA	NA	TGTGCCAGCAGTGCAGGACAGTTACACAATGAGCAGTTCTTC	CASSAGQLHNEQFF
TRBV5-1	TRBJ2-7	NA	TRBD2	TGCGCCAGCAGCTTGGGTAGCGGGAGCTGGTACGAGCAGTACTTC	CASSLGSGSWYEQYF
TRBV6-5	TRBJ2-5	once	NA	TGTGCCAGCCAACAAGAGACCCAGTACTTC	CASQQETQYF
TRBV7-2	TRBJ1-1	few	NA	TGTGCCAGCAGAACCGACGGGGTAGGGGGCACTGAAGCTTTCTTT	CASRTDGVGGTEAFF
TRBV4-3	TRBJ2-7	NA	NA	TGCGCCAGCAGCCAGGACGTAGCCGGCTACGAGCAGTACTTC	CASSQDVAGYEQYF
TRBV4-2	TRBJ2-1	NA	NA	TGTGCCAGCAAGGGGGGTAGCGGAAACTACAATGAGCAGTTCTTC	CASKGGSGNYNEQFF